This T cell receptor (beta chain) was sequenced in a study of tumor-infiltrating lymphocytes in oesophageal squamous cell carcinoma listed by TCRdb under 2016. Including the terminal cysteine and phenylalanine, the CDR3 comprises 12 residues. CDR3 DNA is the only sequence kept; it has 36 bases, read in frame from the first base. V loses 6 bases, J loses 5 bases, and the germline ends lie 11 bases apart. In the germline V gene, CDR1 corresponds to MNHEY and CDR2 to SVGEGT. In the case of this clonotype: What this receptor recognizes is not known. No much larger clonotype is one base removed from it; base qualities were not supplied.

The library was generated by PCR. TCRdb shows the sequencer as Illumina HiSeq 2000. TCRdb trimmed the raw reads at Q25, called clones with MiXCR and kept productive beta chains. Records with the same CDR3 protein are collapsed into one entry carrying the most frequent genes and DNA. The sample records just over 15,000 distinct CDR3 sequences, approximately 54% of which are singletons. Around two fifths of the sample rests with the top ten. The rearranged chain carries TRBV6-2 or TRBV6-3 and TRBJ2-7; the D gene assignment is ambiguous. The clonotype comes from a female donor with esophageal squamous cell carcinoma. The specimen was esophageal tumor tissue. The CDR3 in this case is CASRRITNEQYF. The sequenced DNA: TGTGCCAGCAGGAGAATTACGAACGAGCAGTACTTC.